This T cell receptor beta chain was captured in a study of shared clonotypes between healthy human individuals. Profiled with immunoSEQ multiplex PCR; TCRdb holds only in-frame clones, not every one. The repertoire consists of 550,000 to 700,000 clones, with approximately 73% occurring once and the leading ten covering around 1.8%. In germline, CDR1 is SNHLY, CDR2 FYNNEI. The CDR3 is made up of 13 amino acids. V lost 4 bases, J lost 2 bases, and 7 bases lay in between. The sequence derives from a woman aged 25 to 45 in good health. The chain carries TRBV2 and TRBJ2-3; D may be TRBD1 (5 bases). Sequenced: memory CD4+ T cells sorted from blood. Sample subset: CD45RA-negative fraction. The chain's CDR3 is CASSVRDTDTQYF. CDR3 in DNA: TGTGCCAGCAGTGTCAGGGACACAGATACGCAGTATTTT.